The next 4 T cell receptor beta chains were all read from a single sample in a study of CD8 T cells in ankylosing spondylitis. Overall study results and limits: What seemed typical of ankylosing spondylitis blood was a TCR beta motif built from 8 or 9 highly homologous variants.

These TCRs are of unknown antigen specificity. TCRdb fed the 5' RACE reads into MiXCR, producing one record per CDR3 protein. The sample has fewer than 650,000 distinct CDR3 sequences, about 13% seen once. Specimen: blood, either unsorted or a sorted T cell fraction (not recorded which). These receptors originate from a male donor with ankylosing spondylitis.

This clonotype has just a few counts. The CDR3 DNA reads as TGTGCCAGCAGCTTTAGATTTTCGTCCTACAATGAGCAGTTCTTC. This translates into CASSFRFSSYNEQFF. The rearrangement joins TRBV5-8 to TRBJ2-1; D not certain. Germline V gene data show CDR1 as SGHTS and CDR2 as YDEGEE. This CDR3 is built from 15 residues. V shed 2 bases and J shed 1 base, with 10 bases lying between them.

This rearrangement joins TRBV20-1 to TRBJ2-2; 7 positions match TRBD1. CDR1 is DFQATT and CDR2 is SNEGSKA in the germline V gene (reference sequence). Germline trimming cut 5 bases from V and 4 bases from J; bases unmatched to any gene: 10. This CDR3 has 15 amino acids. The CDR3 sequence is CSARRQGLATGELFF. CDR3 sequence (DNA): TGCAGTGCTCGTCGACAGGGATTAGCCACCGGGGAGCTGTTTTTT.

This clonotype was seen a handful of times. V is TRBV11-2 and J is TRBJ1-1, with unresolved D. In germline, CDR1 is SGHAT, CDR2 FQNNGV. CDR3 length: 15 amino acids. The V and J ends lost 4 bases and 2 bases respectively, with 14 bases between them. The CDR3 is CASSSLFGSNTEAFF. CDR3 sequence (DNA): TGTGCCAGCAGCTCCTTATTTGGGAGTAACACTGAAGCTTTCTTT.

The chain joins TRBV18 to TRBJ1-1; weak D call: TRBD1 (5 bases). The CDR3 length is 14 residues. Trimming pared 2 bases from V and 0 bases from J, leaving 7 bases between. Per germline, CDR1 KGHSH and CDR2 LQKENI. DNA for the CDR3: TGTGCCAGCTCACCATCAGGGATGAACACTGAAGCTTTCTTT. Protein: CASSPSGMNTEAFF.